This T cell receptor (beta chain) was identified in a study of Graves' ophthalmopathy and Graves' hyperthyroidism. Scientists amplified the TCR beta CDR3 regions from RNA transcripts. First-round RT-PCR used HTBI primers; second-round multiplex PCR followed. In TCRdb, the multiplex PCR reads were re-called with MiXCR into one record per CDR3 protein. The sample contains 900,000 to 1,200,000 distinct CDR3 sequences, about two fifths of which appear only once. The CDR3 covers 14 residues. V lost 4 bases, J lost 7 bases, and 8 bases stayed unmatched. CDR1 SGDLS and CDR2 YYNGEE come from the germline V gene. Of note for this clonotype: Its specificity is not known.

Points from the study as a whole: Blood shared most expanded thyroid clonotypes above 0.001 frequency.

Input material: peripheral blood or thyroid tissue (not recorded which). The receptor was isolated from an adult man with Graves' hyperthyroidism. The V call is TRBV9, the J call TRBJ1-5; TRBD1 matches 7 bases. For the CDR3, the DNA is TGTGCCAGCAGCAGACAGGGAGTTAGACAGCCCCAGCATTTT. Amino acid sequence: CASSRQGVRQPQHF. Filled out from reference TRBV9 and TRBJ1-5, the complete variable domain reads DSGVTQTPKHLITATGQRVTLRCSPRSGDLSVYWYQQSLDQGLQFLIQYYNGEERAKGNILERFSAQQFPDLHSELNLSSLELGDSALYFCASSRQGVRQPQHFGDGTRLSIL.